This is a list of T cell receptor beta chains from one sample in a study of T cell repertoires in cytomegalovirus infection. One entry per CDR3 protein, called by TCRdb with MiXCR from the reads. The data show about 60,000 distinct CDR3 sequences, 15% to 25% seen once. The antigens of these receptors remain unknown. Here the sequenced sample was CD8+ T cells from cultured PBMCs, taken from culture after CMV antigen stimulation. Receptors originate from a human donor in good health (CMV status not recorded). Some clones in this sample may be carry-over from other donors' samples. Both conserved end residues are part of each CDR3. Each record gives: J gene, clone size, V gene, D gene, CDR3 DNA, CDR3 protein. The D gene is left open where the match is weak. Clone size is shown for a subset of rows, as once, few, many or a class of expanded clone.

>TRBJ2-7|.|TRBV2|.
TGTGCCAGCAGTACCCACTCCTCGAGCTCCTACGAGCAGTACTTC
CASSTHSSSSYEQYF
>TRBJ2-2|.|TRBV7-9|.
TGTGCCAGCACCTTCCCCTCCGGCGCCGGGGAGCTGTTTTTT
CASTFPSGAGELFF
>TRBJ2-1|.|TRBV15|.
TGTGCCACCAGCAGAGTCGCTTACAATGAGCAGTTCTTC
CATSRVAYNEQFF
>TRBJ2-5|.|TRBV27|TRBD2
TGTGCCAGCAGCCGACTAGCGGGCCGATTACAAGAGACCCAGTACTTC
CASSRLAGRLQETQYF
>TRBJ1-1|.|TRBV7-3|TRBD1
TGTGCCAGCAGCTTGACAGGGGCCCCCACTGAAGCTTTCTTT
CASSLTGAPTEAFF
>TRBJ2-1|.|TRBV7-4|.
TGTGCCAGCAACCATCGCCCGACCACCTATGGCAATGAGCAGTTCTTC
CASNHRPTTYGNEQFF
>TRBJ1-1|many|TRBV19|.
TGTGCCAGTAGTCCTTGGTACGGGAGGGACACTGAAGCTTTCTTT
CASSPWYGRDTEAFF
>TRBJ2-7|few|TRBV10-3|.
TGTGCCATCAGTGAGCCTGCCGGGACGGAGGTTTCCTACGAGCAGTACTTC
CAISEPAGTEVSYEQYF
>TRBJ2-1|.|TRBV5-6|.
TGTGCCAGCAGCCCCCCAGGAGGGCACAATGAGCAGTTCTTC
CASSPPGGHNEQFF
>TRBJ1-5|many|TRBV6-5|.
TGTGCCAGCAGTGGCTCAAGAAGAAGCAATCAGCCCCAGCATTTT
CASSGSRRSNQPQHF
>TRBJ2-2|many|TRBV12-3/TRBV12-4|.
TGTGCCAGCAGTTTTGGGAGCGGGGAGCTGTTTTTT
CASSFGSGELFF
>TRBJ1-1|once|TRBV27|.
TGTGCCAGCAGTTTATCCACACGTAGGAACACTGAAGCTTTCTTT
CASSLSTRRNTEAFF
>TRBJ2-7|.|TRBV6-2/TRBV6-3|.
TGTGCCAGCAGTTACTCGGGAAGGACAAACGAGCAGTACTTC
CASSYSGRTNEQYF
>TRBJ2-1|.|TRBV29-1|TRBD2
TGCAGCGCTTCCGGACTAGCGGGAGAAGAGTCCTACAATGAGCAGTTCTTC
CSASGLAGEESYNEQFF
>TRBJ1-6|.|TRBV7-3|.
TGTGCCAGCAGCTTGACCTCCTATAATTCACCCCTCCACTTT
CASSLTSYNSPLHF
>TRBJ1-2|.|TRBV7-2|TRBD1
TGTGCCAGCAGCTCACAGGGGTTTGATGGCTACACCTTC
CASSSQGFDGYTF
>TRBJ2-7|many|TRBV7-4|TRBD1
TGTGCCAGCAGCCCAGGACAGGGTGGAAGCTCCTACGAGCAGTACTTC
CASSPGQGGSSYEQYF
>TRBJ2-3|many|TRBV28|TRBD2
TGTGCCAGCAGTTTATCGGGGGGAGATACGCAGTATTTT
CASSLSGGDTQYF
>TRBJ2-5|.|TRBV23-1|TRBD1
TGCGCCAGCGGACCGGACAGGGGGGAGGGAGAGACCCAGTACTTC
CASGPDRGEGETQYF
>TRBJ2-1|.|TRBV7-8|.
TGTGCCAGCAGGCTACGCTCGGAGGCCTACAATGAGCAGTTCTTC
CASRLRSEAYNEQFF
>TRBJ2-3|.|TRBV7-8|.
TGTGCCAGCAGCTTAGAACCAAAGGGGCGCCATACAGATACGCAGTATTTT
CASSLEPKGRHTDTQYF
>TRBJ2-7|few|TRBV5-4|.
TGTGCCAGCAGTCCCGGGACCCCGGAGCAGTACTTC
CASSPGTPEQYF
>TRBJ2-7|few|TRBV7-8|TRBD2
TGTGCCAGCAGCCCAGCGGGAACATCCTTCTACGAGCAGTACTTC
CASSPAGTSFYEQYF
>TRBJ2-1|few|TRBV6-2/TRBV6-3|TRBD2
TGTGCCAGCAGTTACCCCATGATAAGCGGGGGAAATGAGCAGTTCTTC
CASSYPMISGGNEQFF
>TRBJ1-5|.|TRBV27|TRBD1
TGTGCCAGCAGTCGTTGGACAGGGGGCAATCAGCCCCAGCATTTT
CASSRWTGGNQPQHF
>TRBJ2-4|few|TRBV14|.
TGTGCCAGCAGCCAAGACCCCGGGAGGTACTTC
CASSQDPGRYF
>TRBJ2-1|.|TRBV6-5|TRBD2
TGTGCCAGCAGTTACTCGACTAGCGGGAGGTATGAGCAGTTCTTC
CASSYSTSGRYEQFF
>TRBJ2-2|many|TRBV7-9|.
TGTGCCAGCAGCTTAGATCGTACGACCGGGGAGCTGTTTTTT
CASSLDRTTGELFF